This T cell receptor beta chain was sequenced in a study of chemoradiotherapy in HPV16-positive cancers. Sequenced by immunoSEQ multiplex PCR; TCRdb stores in-frame clones only, minus some. The table shows several thousand clones, with around 86% occurring only once. There are 14 residues in the CDR3. V lost 3 bases and J lost 4, with 10 bases in between. Germline CDR1 reads SGHRS; CDR2 reads YFSETQ. The chain joins TRBV5-1 to TRBJ2-2; tentative D call: TRBD1 (6 bases). Material: tumor tissue, obtained from a patient who underwent chemoradiotherapy. This clonotype was sampled from a human donor with HPV-associated anogenital cancer. The CDR3 loop reads CASSYGQTTGELFF. The CDR3 nucleotides are TGCGCCAGCAGCTACGGACAGACCACCGGGGAGCTGTTTTTT.